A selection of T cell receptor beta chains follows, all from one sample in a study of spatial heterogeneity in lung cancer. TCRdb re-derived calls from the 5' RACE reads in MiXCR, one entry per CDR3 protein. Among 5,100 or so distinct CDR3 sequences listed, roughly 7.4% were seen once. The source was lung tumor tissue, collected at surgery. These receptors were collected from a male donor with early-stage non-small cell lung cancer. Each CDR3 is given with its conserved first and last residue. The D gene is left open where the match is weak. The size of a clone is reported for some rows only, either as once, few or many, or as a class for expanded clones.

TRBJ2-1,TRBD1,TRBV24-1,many,TGTGCCACCAGTGACCCCGCCAGGGGGCCCCTGGTGGGGCAGTTCTTC,CATSDPARGPLVGQFF
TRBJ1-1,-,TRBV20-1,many,TGCAGTGCTACCAGACAGCCGAACACTGAAGCTTTCTTT,CSATRQPNTEAFF
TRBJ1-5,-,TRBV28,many,TGTGCCAGCAGCTCCTATTGGCAGCCCCAGCATTTT,CASSSYWQPQHF
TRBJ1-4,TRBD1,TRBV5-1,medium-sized,TGCGCCAGCAGCGGGACAGGGAACCCAAATGAAAAACTGTTTTTT,CASSGTGNPNEKLFF
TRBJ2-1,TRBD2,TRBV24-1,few,TGTGCCACCAGTGGGGCTGCTAGCGGTCTAGGGAATGAGCAGTTCTTC,CATSGAASGLGNEQFF
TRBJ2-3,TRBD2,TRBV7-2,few,TGTGCCAGCAGTCTAGGCAACCGACTAGCGGGAAGAAATAGATACAACACAGATACGCAGTATTTT,CASSLGNRLAGRNRYNTDTQYF
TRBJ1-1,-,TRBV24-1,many,TGTGCCACCACGCTTCTACAGGACACTGAAGCTTTCTTT,CATTLLQDTEAFF
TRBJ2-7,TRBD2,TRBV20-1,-,TGCAGTGCTAGATCCTTTACTAGCGGGGTCAGCTACGAGCAGTACTTC,CSARSFTSGVSYEQYF
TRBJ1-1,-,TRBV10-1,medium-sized,TGCGCCAGCAGTGAGTCCGGACGGCCTGAAGCTTTCTTT,CASSESGRPEAFF
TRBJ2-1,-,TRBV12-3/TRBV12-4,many,TGTGCCAGCAGTTCCCCCTTCCGGGAGTTCGACAATGAGCAGTTCTTC,CASSSPFREFDNEQFF
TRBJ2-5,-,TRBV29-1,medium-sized,TGCAGCGTTGGACAGACTTCGGGACTTCGTTCGACCCAGTACTTC,CSVGQTSGLRSTQYF
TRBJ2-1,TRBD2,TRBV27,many,TGTGCCAGCAGCCATCCGGGGGGGTCCTACAATGAGCAGTTCTTC,CASSHPGGSYNEQFF
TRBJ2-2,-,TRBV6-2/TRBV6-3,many,TGTGCCAGCCAGAGGACCACGAACACCGGGGAGCTGTTTTTT,CASQRTTNTGELFF
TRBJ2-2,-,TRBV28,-,TGTGCCAGCAGTCGGACGGGAGCTCAGACCGGGGAGCTGTTTTTT,CASSRTGAQTGELFF
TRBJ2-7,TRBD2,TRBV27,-,TGTGCCAGCAGTGCCGGGACTAGCGGGAGCAACGAGCAGTACTTC,CASSAGTSGSNEQYF
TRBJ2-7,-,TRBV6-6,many,TGTGCCAGCAGTTACTCCCCCTGGACACCTCCGGACGACGAGCAGTACTTC,CASSYSPWTPPDDEQYF
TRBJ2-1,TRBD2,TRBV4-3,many,TGCGCCAGCAGCCCGGGGACTAGCGGGGGATTCGAGCAGTTCTTC,CASSPGTSGGFEQFF
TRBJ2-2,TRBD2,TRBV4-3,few,TGCGCCAGCAGCCAAGTCTGGGGGGGTATCTCCAACACCGGGGAGCTGTTTTTT,CASSQVWGGISNTGELFF
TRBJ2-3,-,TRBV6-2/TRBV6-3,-,TGTGCCAGCAGTTACGGGCTGCTGGCAGATACGCAGTATTTT,CASSYGLLADTQYF
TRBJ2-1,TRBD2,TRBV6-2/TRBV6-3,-,TGTGCCAGCAAGCTAGCGGGGGGGCCTGGGAATGAGCAGTTCTTC,CASKLAGGPGNEQFF
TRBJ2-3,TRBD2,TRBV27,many,TGTGCCAGCAGTTTACTAGCGGGCAGCACAGATACGCAGTATTTT,CASSLLAGSTDTQYF
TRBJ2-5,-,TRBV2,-,TGTGCCAGCAGTGAAGCAGAGACCCAGTACTTC,CASSEAETQYF
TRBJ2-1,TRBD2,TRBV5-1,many,TGCGCCAGCAGCTTGGGACTAGCGGGAGATGAGCAGTTCTTC,CASSLGLAGDEQFF
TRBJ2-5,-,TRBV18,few,TGTGCCAGCTCACCAGAGCTCAGACCCGGGGAGACCCAGTACTTC,CASSPELRPGETQYF
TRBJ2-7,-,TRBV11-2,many,TGTGCCAGCAGCTTACCCCGGACTCCTTACGAGCAGTACTTC,CASSLPRTPYEQYF
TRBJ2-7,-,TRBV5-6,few,TGTGCCAGCAGCTTTCGGGGGATCAGCTCCTACGAGCAGTACTTC,CASSFRGISSYEQYF